This T cell receptor beta chain was recovered during a study (dated by TCRdb to between 2015 and 2016). Broadly, across the study: The study examined whether tumor-infiltrating Tregs in breast cancer are drawn from blood Tregs or arise in situ by conversion from other CD4+ T cell subsets.

CDR1 and CDR2 are read off the germline V gene (reference sequence) as DFQATT and SNEGSKA. V is shortened by 3 bases, J by 4 bases, and the region joining them spans 17 bases. Measured from the cysteine to the phenylalanine, the CDR3 is 15 residues long. This entry keeps only the CDR3 DNA: 45 bases, framed from base 1. The paper's findings and limits, for the study overall: Tumor-infiltrating Treg TCR alpha and beta sequences overlapped most with tumor naive CD4+ T cells, then with blood naive CD4+ T cells. Validation in the larger cohort was restricted to a single TCR beta V-J rearrangement rather than whole repertoires. In terms of TCR gene usage, tumor memory CD4+ T cells clustered together with blood and lymph node memory CD4+ cells, as well as with lymph node naive CD4+ cells.

Details on this clonotype: Its antigen has not been determined. Nothing much larger sits one base from this clone, and base qualities are not available.

Full-length TCR variable regions were amplified by 5' RACE PCR using constant-region reverse primers, and then by semi-nested PCR using Nested Universal Primer A. Using the ReliaPrep RNA Cell Miniprep System, total RNA was extracted, and the SMARTer RACE 5'/3' Kit was then used to reverse transcribe the RNA into 5'RACE-ready cDNA. Multiplex adaptors were used to barcode the full-length TCR alpha and beta libraries, which were then sequenced on an Illumina MiSeq. Per the authors' processing: For each of nine subset-tissue groups, sequencing data from the five patients were combined, and the groups were compared by unsupervised clustering of TCR gene usage. The Morisita-Horn index, with shared sequences weighted by their contribution to each repertoire, was used to calculate repertoire similarity. The public reads were quality trimmed at Q25 with fastp and then assembled into clones with MiXCR by TCRdb, keeping productive beta chains. Identical CDR3 proteins give one entry, which carries the most common genes and DNA. These V and J calls rely on TCRdb rather than the paper's analysis. This sample comprises more than 45,000 distinct CDR3 sequences, about 28% of them detected only once. The biggest ten clones account for approximately 3.3% of the sample.

Memory CD4+ T cells were isolated as CD4+CD45RO+CD25- cells. Tregs, naive and memory CD4+ T cells from tumor, blood and ipsilateral draining lymph nodes of 5 or 6 breast cancer patients underwent full-length TCR alpha and beta sequencing. Tumor tissue, along with lymph nodes from ipsilateral axillary dissection, was perfused with PBS, minced, and then digested using collagenase I and hyaluronidase. Sorted cell populations were confirmed by FACS to exceed 90% purity. Source material: tumor-infiltrating memory CD4+ T cells sorted from the breast tumor. This specimen's cell subset or site label, per the study, means: memory CD4+ T cells, CD4+CD45RO+CD25-. This receptor was obtained from a female donor with breast cancer. The rearrangement combines TRBV20-1 with TRBJ2-3; the D gene identity is not certain. Here the CDR3 is given as CSASSSHGPPDTQYF. The DNA is TGCAGTGCTAGCTCCTCCCACGGCCCCCCAGATACGCAGTATTTT.